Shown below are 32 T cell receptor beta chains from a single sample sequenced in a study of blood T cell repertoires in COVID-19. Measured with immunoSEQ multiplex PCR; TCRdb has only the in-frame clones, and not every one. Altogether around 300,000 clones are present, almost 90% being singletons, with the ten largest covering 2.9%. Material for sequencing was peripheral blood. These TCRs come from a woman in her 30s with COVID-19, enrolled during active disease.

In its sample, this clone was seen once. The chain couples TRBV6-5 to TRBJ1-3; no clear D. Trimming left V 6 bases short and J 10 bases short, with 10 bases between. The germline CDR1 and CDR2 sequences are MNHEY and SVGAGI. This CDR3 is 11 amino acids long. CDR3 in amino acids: CASRPRTTIYF. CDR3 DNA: TGTGCCAGCAGACCACGCACAACCATATATTTT.

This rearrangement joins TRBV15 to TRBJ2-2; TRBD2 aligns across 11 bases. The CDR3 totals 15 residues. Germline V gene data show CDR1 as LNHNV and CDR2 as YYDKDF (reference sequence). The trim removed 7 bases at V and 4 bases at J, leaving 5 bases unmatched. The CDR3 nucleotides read TGTGCCACCAAAACGGGACTAGCGGTCACCGGGGAGCTGTTTTTT. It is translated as CATKTGLAVTGELFF.

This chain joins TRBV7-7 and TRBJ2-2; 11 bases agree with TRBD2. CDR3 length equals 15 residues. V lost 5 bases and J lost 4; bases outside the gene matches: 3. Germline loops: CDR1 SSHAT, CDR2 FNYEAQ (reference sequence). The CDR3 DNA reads TGTGCCAGCAGCCCTGGGACTAGCGGCACCGGGGAGCTGTTTTTT. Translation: CASSPGTSGTGELFF.

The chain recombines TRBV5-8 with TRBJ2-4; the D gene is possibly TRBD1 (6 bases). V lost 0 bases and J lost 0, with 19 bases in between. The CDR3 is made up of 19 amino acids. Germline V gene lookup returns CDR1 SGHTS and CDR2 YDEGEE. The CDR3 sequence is CASSLGSRGSPPAKNIQYF. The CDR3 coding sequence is TGTGCCAGCAGCTTGGGTTCCAGGGGCTCCCCACCAGCCAAAAACATTCAGTACTTC. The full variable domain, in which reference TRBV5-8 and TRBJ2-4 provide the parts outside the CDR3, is EAGVTQSPTHLIKTRGQQATLRCSPISGHTSVYWYQQALGLGLQFLLWYDEGEERNRGNFPPRFSGRQFPNYSSELNVNALELEDSALYLCASSLGSRGSPPAKNIQYFGAGTRLSVL.

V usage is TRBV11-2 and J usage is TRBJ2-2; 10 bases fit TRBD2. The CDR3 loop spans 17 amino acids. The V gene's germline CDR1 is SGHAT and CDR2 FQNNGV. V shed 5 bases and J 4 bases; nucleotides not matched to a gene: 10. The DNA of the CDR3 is TGTGCCAGCAGCCCTTTTGGAACTAGCGGGGTCACCGGGGAGCTGTTTTTT. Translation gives CASSPFGTSGVTGELFF. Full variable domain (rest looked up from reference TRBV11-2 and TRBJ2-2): EAGVAQSPRYKIIEKRQSVAFWCNPISGHATLYWYQQILGQGPKLLIQFQNNGVVDDSQLPKDRFSAERLKGVDSTLKIQPAKLEDSAVYLCASSPFGTSGVTGELFFGEGSRLTVL.

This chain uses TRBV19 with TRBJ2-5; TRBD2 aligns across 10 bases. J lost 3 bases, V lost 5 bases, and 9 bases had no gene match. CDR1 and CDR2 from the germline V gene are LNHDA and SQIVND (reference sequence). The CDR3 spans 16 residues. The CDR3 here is CASSPLAGSLKETQYF. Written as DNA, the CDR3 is TGTGCCAGTAGTCCACTAGCGGGAAGTTTAAAAGAGACCCAGTACTTC.

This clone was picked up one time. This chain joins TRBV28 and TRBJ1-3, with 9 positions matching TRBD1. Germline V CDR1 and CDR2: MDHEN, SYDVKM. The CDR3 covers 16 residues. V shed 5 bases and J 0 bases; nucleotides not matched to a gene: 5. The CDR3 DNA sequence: TGTGCCAGCAGTAAGGACAGGGGTAGCTCTGGAAACACCATATATTTT. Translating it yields CASSKDRGSSGNTIYF.

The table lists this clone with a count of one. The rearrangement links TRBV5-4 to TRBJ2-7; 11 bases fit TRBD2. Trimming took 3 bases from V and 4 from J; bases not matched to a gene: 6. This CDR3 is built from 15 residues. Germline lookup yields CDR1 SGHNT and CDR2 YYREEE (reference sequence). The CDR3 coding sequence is TGTGCCAGCAGCTCGACTAGCGGGATAGGGTACGAGCAGTACTTC. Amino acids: CASSSTSGIGYEQYF.

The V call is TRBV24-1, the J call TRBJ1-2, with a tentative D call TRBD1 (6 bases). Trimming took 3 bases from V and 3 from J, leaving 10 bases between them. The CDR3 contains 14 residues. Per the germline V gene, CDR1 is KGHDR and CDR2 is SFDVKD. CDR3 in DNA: TGTGCCACCAGTGATCTTCGACAGGACTATGGCTACACCTTC. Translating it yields CATSDLRQDYGYTF.

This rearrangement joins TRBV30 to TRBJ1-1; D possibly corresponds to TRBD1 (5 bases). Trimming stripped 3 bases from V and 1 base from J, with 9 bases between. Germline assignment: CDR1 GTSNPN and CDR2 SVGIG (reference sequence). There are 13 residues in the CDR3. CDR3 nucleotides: TGTGCCTGGAGGCACGGGGGGAACACTGAAGCTTTCTTT. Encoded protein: CAWRHGGNTEAFF. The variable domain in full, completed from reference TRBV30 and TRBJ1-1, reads SQTIHQWPATLVQPVGSPLSLECTVEGTSNPNLYWYRQAAGRGLQLLFYSVGIGQISSEVPQNLSASRPQDRQFILSSKKLLLSDSGFYLCAWRHGGNTEAFFGQGTRLTVV.

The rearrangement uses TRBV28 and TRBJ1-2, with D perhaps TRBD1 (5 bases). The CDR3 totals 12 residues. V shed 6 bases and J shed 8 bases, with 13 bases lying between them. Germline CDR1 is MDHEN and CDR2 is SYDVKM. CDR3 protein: CASSVDSSGYTF. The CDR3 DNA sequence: TGTGCCAGCAGCGTCGACAGCTCCGGCTACACCTTC.

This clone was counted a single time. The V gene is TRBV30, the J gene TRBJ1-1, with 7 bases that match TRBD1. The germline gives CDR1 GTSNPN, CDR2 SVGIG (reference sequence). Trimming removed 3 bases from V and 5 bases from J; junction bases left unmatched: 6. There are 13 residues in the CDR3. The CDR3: CAWRKGARTEAFF. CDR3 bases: TGTGCCTGGAGGAAGGGGGCGCGGACTGAAGCTTTCTTT.

The CDR3 reads CASSLGYGTYYNEQFF. The CDR3 DNA reads as TGTGCCAGCAGCTTAGGTTACGGGACTTACTACAATGAGCAGTTCTTC. This chain uses TRBV7-9 with TRBJ2-1; tentatively, D is TRBD2 (6 bases). With 1 base removed from V and 3 bases from J, the gap between germline ends came to 13 bases. The CDR3 has 16 residues. Germline V gene data show CDR1 as SEHNR and CDR2 as FQNEAQ (reference sequence).

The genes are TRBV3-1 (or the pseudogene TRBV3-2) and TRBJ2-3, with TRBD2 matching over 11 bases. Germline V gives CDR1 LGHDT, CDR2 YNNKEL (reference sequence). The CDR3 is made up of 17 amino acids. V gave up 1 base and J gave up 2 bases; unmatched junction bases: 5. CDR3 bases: TGTGCCAGCAGCCAAGGGGGACTAGCGGAAAACACAGATACGCAGTATTTT. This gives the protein CASSQGGLAENTDTQYF.

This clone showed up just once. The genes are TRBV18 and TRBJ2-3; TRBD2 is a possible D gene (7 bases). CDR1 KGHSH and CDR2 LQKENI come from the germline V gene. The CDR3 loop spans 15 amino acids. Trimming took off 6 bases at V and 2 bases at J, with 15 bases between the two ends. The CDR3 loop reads CASSWGGQITDTQYF. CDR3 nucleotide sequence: TGTGCCAGCTCTTGGGGGGGCCAGATCACAGATACGCAGTATTTT.

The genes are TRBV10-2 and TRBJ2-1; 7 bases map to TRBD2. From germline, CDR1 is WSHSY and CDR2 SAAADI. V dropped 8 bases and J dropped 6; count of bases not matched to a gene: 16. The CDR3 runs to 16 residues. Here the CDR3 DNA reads TGCGCCAGCTTCGAGGCCCTAGCGGCATTTGTCAATGAGCAGTTCTTC. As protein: CASFEALAAFVNEQFF.

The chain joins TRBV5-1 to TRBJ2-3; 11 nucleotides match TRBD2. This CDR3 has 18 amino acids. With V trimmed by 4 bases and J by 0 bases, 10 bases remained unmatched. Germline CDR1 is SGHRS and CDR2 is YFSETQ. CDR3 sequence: CASSGPSGRTLSTDTQYF. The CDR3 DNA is TGCGCCAGCAGCGGTCCTAGCGGGAGGACCCTGAGCACAGATACGCAGTATTTT.

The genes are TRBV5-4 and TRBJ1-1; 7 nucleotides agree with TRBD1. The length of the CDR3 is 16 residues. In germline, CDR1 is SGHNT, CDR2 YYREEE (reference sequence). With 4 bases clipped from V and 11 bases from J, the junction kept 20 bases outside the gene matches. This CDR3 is CASSPDKIQQGSMAFF. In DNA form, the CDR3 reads TGTGCCAGCAGCCCAGACAAAATACAACAGGGGTCAATGGCTTTCTTT.

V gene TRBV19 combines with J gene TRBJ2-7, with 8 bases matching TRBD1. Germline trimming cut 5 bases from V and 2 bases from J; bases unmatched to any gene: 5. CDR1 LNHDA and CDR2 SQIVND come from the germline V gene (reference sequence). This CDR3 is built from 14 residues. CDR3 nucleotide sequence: TGTGCCAGTAGTCCTGGGACAGGTACCTACGAGCAGTACTTC. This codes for CASSPGTGTYEQYF.

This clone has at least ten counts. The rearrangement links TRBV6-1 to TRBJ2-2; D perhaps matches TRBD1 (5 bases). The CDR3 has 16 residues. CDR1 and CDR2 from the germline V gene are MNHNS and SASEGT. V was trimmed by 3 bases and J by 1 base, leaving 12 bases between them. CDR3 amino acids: CASSDPAGLNTGELFF. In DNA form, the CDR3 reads TGTGCCAGCAGTGATCCAGCAGGGTTGAACACCGGGGAGCTGTTTTTT.

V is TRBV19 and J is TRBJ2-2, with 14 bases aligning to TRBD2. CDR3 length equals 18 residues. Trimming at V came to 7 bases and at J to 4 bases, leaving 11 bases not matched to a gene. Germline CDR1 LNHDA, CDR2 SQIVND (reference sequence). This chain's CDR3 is CASTLGLAGGHFTGELFF. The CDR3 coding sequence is TGTGCCAGTACCTTAGGACTAGCGGGAGGCCATTTCACCGGGGAGCTGTTTTTT. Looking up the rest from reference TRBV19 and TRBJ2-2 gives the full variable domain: DGGITQSPKYLFRKEGQNVTLSCEQNLNHDAMYWYRQDPGQGLRLIYYSQIVNDFQKGDIAEGYSVSREKKESFPLTVTSAQKNPTAFYLCASTLGLAGGHFTGELFFGEGSRLTVL.

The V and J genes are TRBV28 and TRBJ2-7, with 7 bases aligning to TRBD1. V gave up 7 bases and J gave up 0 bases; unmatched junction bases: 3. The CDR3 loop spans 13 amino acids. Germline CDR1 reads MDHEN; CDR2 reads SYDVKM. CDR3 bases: TGTGCCAGCACCGGACAGGACTCCTACGAGCAGTACTTC. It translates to CASTGQDSYEQYF.

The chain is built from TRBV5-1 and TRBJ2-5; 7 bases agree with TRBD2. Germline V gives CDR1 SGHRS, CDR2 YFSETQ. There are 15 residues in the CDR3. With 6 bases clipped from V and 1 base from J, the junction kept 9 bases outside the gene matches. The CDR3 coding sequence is TGCGCCAGCACCCGTTCTAGCGGTTCCCAAGAGACCCAGTACTTC. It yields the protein CASTRSSGSQETQYF.

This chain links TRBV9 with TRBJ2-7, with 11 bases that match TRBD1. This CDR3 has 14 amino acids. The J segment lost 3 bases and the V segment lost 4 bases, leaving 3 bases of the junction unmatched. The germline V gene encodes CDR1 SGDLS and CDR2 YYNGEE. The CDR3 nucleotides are TGTGCCAGCAGCCGGGGGACAGGGGGCTACGAGCAGTACTTC. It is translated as CASSRGTGGYEQYF.

The CDR3 region is CASSFPLAGGYEQFF. Written as DNA, the CDR3 is TGTGCCAGCAGTTTTCCCCTAGCGGGAGGGTATGAGCAGTTCTTC. The chain uses TRBV28 and TRBJ2-1; 12 bases are shared with TRBD2. The V gene end was trimmed by 3 bases and the J gene end by 8 bases; junction bases not matched to a gene: 5. The germline gives CDR1 MDHEN, CDR2 SYDVKM. The length of the CDR3 is 15 residues.

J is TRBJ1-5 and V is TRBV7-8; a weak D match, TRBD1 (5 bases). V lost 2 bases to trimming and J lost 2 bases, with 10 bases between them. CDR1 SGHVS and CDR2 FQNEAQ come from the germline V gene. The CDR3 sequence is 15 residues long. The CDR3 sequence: CASSLSGSGNQPQHF. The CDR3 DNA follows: TGTGCCAGCAGCTTATCAGGGTCTGGCAATCAGCCCCAGCATTTT.

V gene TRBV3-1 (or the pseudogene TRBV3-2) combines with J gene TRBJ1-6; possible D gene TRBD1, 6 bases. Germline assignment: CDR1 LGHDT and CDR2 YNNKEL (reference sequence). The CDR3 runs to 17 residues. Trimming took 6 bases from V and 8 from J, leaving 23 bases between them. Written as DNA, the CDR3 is TGTGCCAGCAGTCAAAGGGGGAAGGGACCGGATGATTCACCCCTCCACTTT. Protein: CASSQRGKGPDDSPLHF.

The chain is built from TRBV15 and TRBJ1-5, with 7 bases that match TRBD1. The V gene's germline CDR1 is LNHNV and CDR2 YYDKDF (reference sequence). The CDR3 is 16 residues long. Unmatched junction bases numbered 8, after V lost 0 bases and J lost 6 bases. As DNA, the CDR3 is TGTGCCACCAGCAGAGACGTGACAGGGAAGGCTCAGCCCCAGCATTTT. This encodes CATSRDVTGKAQPQHF.

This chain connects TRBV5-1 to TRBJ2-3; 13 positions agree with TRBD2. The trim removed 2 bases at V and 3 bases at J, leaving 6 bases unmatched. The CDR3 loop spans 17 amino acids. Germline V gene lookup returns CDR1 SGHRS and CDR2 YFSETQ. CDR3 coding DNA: TGCGCCAGCAGCTTCGGACTAGCGGGAGTGAGTACAGATACGCAGTATTTT. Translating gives CASSFGLAGVSTDTQYF.

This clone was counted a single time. The CDR3: CASSVLAVTDTQYF. The CDR3 DNA reads as TGTGCCAGCAGTGTGCTAGCGGTCACAGATACGCAGTATTTT. The chain combines TRBV2 with TRBJ2-3, with 7 bases fitting TRBD2. Germline V gene sequence: CDR1 SNHLY, CDR2 FYNNEI. Germline trimming cut 4 bases from V and 2 bases from J; bases unmatched to any gene: 3. The CDR3 is 14 residues long.

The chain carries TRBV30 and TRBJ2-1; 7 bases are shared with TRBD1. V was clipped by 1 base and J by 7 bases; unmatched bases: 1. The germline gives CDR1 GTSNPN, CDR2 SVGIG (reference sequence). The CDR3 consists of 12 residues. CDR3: CAWSEGANEQFF. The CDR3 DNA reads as TGTGCCTGGAGTGAGGGGGCGAATGAGCAGTTCTTC.

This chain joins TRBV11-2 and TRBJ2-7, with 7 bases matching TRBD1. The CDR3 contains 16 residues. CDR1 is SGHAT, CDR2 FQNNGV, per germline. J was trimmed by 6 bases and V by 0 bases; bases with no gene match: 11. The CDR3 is CASSLDSVGQSFEQYF. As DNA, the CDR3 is TGTGCCAGCAGCTTAGATTCAGTGGGACAGTCGTTCGAGCAGTACTTC.